Reported below is one T cell receptor (beta chain). What it binds is unknown. The data stem from a study of CXCR3-negative and CXCR3-positive naive CD8 T cells. Study outcomes and limitations: Diversity was high in both naive subsets and much lower in memory cells.

Germline V CDR1 and CDR2: LNHDA, SQIVND (reference sequence). This CDR3 comprises 13 residues. Researchers reported sorting every CD8+ T cell subset in triplicate, 300,000 cells per sort. Each TRB cDNA library was prepared by 5' RACE (with UMI labels). TCRdb re-analyzed the 5' RACE reads; it lists each CDR3 protein once, without DNA. This table lists about 41,000 distinct CDR3 sequences. The V and J genes are TRBV19 and TRBJ1-2; the TCRdb D gene call, TRBD1, has no DNA to confirm it. The origin of this receptor is a human donor in good health. Some clones in this sample may be carry-over from other donors' samples. Sample: naive CXCR3- CD8+ T cells from blood. Stated subset: CD45RO-CCR7+CD27+CD95- naive CD8+ T cells lacking CXCR3 (TNR3-). The CDR3: CASTGGINYGYTF.